This entry concerns a single T cell receptor (beta chain). The data are from a study of blood T cell repertoires in COVID-19. CDR1 and CDR2 (germline): SGHAT, FQNNGV. The ends were cut back, 5 bases at V and 2 bases at J, with 15 bases in the middle. The CDR3 has 15 amino acids. Clones were read by immunoSEQ multiplex PCR, and TCRdb kept only the in-frame ones, dropping some. The sample has over 130,000 clones, over 75% seen once; the top ten hold about 3.2%. The chain recombines TRBV11-2 with TRBJ2-5, with D possibly being TRBD1 (6 bases). The specimen sequenced was peripheral blood. This TCR was recovered from a man aged 50-59 years with acute or convalescent COVID-19. The CDR3 nucleotides read TGTGCCAGCAGCCTTCCCCAGGGGACACAAGAGACCCAGTACTTC. It yields the protein CASSLPQGTQETQYF.